The 5 T cell receptor beta chains below all came from one sample that was sequenced in a study of human thymus T cells. Corrective heart surgery yielded the resections from which the thymus tissue came. Using immunoSEQ multiplex PCR, the repertoire was profiled, and TCRdb retains in-frame clones only, with some absent. The data hold some 130,000 clones, with just under 95% observed a single time. The sample was thymus tissue. These receptors were taken from a boy under two years old with a congenital heart defect but otherwise immunologically healthy.

The V and J genes are TRBV28 and TRBJ2-7; no firm D call. This CDR3 is 14 amino acids long. In germline, CDR1 is MDHEN, CDR2 SYDVKM. Trimming left V 5 bases short and J 2 bases short, with 13 bases between. CDR3 DNA: TGTGCCAGCAGTCCCCCCGGCCACACCTACGAGCAGTACTTC. Its translation is CASSPPGHTYEQYF.

The chain combines TRBV7-2 with TRBJ1-1; 8 bases are shared with TRBD1. The trim removed 5 bases at V and 5 bases at J, leaving 22 bases unmatched. Germline values: CDR1 SGHTA, CDR2 FQGNSA. This CDR3 region has 19 residues. The CDR3 DNA follows: TGTGCCAGCAGCCCACAACTAGGGGTGGCAGGGGGCCAAAGAACTGAAGCTTTCTTT. Protein: CASSPQLGVAGGQRTEAFF.

This chain links TRBV1 with TRBJ1-4; TRBD1, the D gene given by the table, was not confirmed from the DNA. TRBV1 is a pseudogene segment. This CDR3 region has 15 residues. CDR3 bases: TGCACCAGCAGCCAAGAGGGACAGTCAGATGAAAAACTGTTTTTT. Its translation: CTSSQEGQSDEKLFF.

The chain recombines TRBV9 with TRBJ2-5; D ambiguous. There are 15 residues in the CDR3. From germline, CDR1 is SGDLS and CDR2 YYNGEE. The ends were cut back, 0 bases at V and 3 bases at J, with 12 bases in the middle. DNA for the CDR3: TGTGCCAGCAGCGTAGCGATGGGGTACGAAGAGACCCAGTACTTC. It specifies CASSVAMGYEETQYF.

The rearrangement links TRBV19 to TRBJ1-2; D remains ambiguous. The CDR3 covers 12 residues. Per the germline V gene, CDR1 is LNHDA and CDR2 is SQIVND (reference sequence). Trimming cost V 0 bases and J 5 bases, with 4 bases left between them. The CDR3 loop reads CASSIEGYGYTF. In DNA form, the CDR3 reads TGTGCCAGTAGTATAGAGGGTTATGGCTACACCTTC.